This passage covers 18 T cell receptor beta chains from one sample sequenced in a study of blood T cell repertoires in COVID-19. TCRdb's copy holds only in-frame clones and misses some; the assay was immunoSEQ multiplex PCR. Here the sample spans roughly 500,000 clones, over 75% being singletons. The sequenced material came from PBMCs or T cells enriched from blood (not recorded which). Receptor source: a woman aged 40 to 50 who had recovered from COVID-19.

In this sample, this clone turned up once. This chain connects TRBV6-4 to TRBJ1-2; 9 nucleotides line up with TRBD1. V lost 8 bases to trimming and J lost 8 bases; unmatched junction nucleotides: 6. CDR3 size: 12 residues. From germline, CDR1 is MRHNA and CDR2 SNTAGT. The CDR3 loop is CASPGTGWGYTF. In DNA form, the CDR3 reads TGTGCCAGCCCCGGGACAGGGTGGGGCTACACCTTC.

This sequence joins TRBV5-1 and TRBJ1-3; 9 bases map to TRBD1. The length of the CDR3 is 16 residues. CDR1 and CDR2 from the germline V gene are SGHRS and YFSETQ. V shed 0 bases and J 3 bases; nucleotides not matched to a gene: 4. The CDR3 here is CASSLAGTGFGNTIYF. The CDR3 nucleotides read TGCGCCAGCAGCTTGGCCGGGACAGGGTTTGGAAACACCATATATTTT.

This clone has just one count. Within the sample, other DNA sequences also encode this same CDR3. This sequence joins TRBV6-6 and TRBJ2-7; no reliable D call. Germline V gene lookup returns CDR1 MNHNY and CDR2 SVGAGI (reference sequence). This CDR3 region has 14 residues. Trimming removed 0 bases at V and 0 bases at J, with 6 bases between. The CDR3, as DNA: TGTGCCAGCAGTTACTCTGATAGCTCCTACGAGCAGTACTTC. This codes for CASSYSDSSYEQYF.

The chain is built from TRBV15 and TRBJ2-5, with 7 bases lining up with TRBD2. Germline loops: CDR1 LNHNV, CDR2 YYDKDF (reference sequence). The length of the CDR3 is 17 residues. V was pared by 4 bases and J by 4 bases, with 15 bases of the junction left unmatched. CDR3 DNA: TGTGCCACCAGCACTCGAAACCGGGACTATAGTACAGAGACCCAGTACTTC. Residues: CATSTRNRDYSTETQYF. Filled out from reference TRBV15 and TRBJ2-5, the complete variable domain reads DAMVIQNPRYQVTQFGKPVTLSCSQTLNHNVMYWYQQKSSQAPKLLFHYYDKDFNNEADTPDNFQSRRPNTSFCFLDIRSPGLGDTAMYLCATSTRNRDYSTETQYFGPGTRLLVL.

The chain carries TRBV3-1 (or the pseudogene TRBV3-2) and TRBJ2-7; 7 nucleotides match TRBD2. The CDR3 totals 14 residues. J lost 2 bases, V lost 5 bases, and 6 bases had no gene match. Per the germline V gene, CDR1 is LGHDT and CDR2 is YNNKEL (reference sequence). CDR3 bases: TGTGCCAGCAGCTCCCGACTAGCCCCCTACGAGCAGTACTTC. Amino acid sequence: CASSSRLAPYEQYF.

The genes are TRBV4-3 and TRBJ1-3; D not resolved. Germline V gene lookup returns CDR1 LGHNA and CDR2 YSLEER. CDR3 length: 17 residues. Trimming shortened V by 0 bases and J by 7 bases, and 19 bases separated the two germline ends. The CDR3 reads CASSQDSDSSLWNTIYF. In nucleotides, the CDR3 is TGCGCCAGCAGCCAAGATAGTGACTCCTCTCTATGGAACACCATATATTTT.

The chain is built from TRBV5-8 and TRBJ2-7; 10 bases match TRBD2. CDR1 is SGHTS and CDR2 is YDEGEE in the germline V gene. The CDR3 length is 15 residues. J gave up 2 bases and V 0 bases, and 2 bases lay outside the gene matches. CDR3 residues: CASSLVLAGTYEQYF. Here the CDR3 DNA reads TGTGCCAGCAGCTTGGTACTAGCGGGGACCTACGAGCAGTACTTC.

CDR3 region: CASSQDYRGDTEAFF. In DNA, the CDR3 is TGTGCCAGCAGCCAAGATTACAGGGGGGACACTGAAGCTTTCTTT. The J gene is TRBJ1-1, the V gene TRBV3-1 (or the pseudogene TRBV3-2); 8 bases are shared with TRBD1. This CDR3 is 15 amino acids long. V lost 0 bases, J lost 3 bases, and 3 bases stayed unmatched. Germline V lookup: CDR1 LGHDT, CDR2 YNNKEL (reference sequence).

This clone came up a few times. V and J are TRBV7-9 and TRBJ2-1; 8 bases line up with TRBD2. The CDR3 runs to 15 residues. V trimming: 6 bases; J trimming: 3 bases; junction bases outside the gene matches: 7. The germline V gene encodes CDR1 SEHNR and CDR2 FQNEAQ (reference sequence). The CDR3 protein is CASSSLSGIYNEQFF. The CDR3 nucleotides are TGTGCCAGCAGTTCTCTTAGCGGGATCTACAATGAGCAGTTCTTC.

This chain connects TRBV21-1 to TRBJ2-7; the table's D call, TRBD1, has no DNA check behind it. TRBV21-1 is annotated as a pseudogene. CDR3 size: 16 residues. Here the CDR3 reads CASSKGWTGAIYEQYF. The CDR3 DNA follows: TGTGCCAGCAGCAAAGGTTGGACAGGGGCTATCTACGAGCAGTACTTC.

This clone has only a few counts. The chain uses TRBV5-1 and TRBJ1-1; maybe TRBD1 (6 bases). In germline, CDR1 is SGHRS, CDR2 YFSETQ. Trimming stripped 4 bases from V and 5 bases from J, with 15 bases between. CDR3 length: 14 residues. In nucleotides, the CDR3 is TGCGCCAGCAGCACCTTCTTAGGGGGTACTGAAGCTTTCTTT. Translated, it gives CASSTFLGGTEAFF.

This sequence joins TRBV7-2 and TRBJ2-7; D possibly corresponds to TRBD1 (5 bases). CDR1 and CDR2 (germline): SGHTA, FQGNSA. Trimming removed 5 bases at V and 3 bases at J, with 17 bases between. CDR3 size: 15 residues. CDR3 region: CASSPETAIYYEQYF. CDR3 nucleotide sequence: TGTGCCAGCAGCCCTGAGACAGCGATCTACTACGAGCAGTACTTC. Using reference TRBV7-2 and TRBJ2-7 for the parts outside the CDR3, the full variable domain is GAGVSQSPSNKVTEKGKDVELRCDPISGHTALYWYRQSLGQGLEFLIYFQGNSAPDKSGLPSDRFSAERTGGSVSTLTIQRTQQEDSAVYLCASSPETAIYYEQYFGPGTRLTVT.

CDR3 sequence reads: CASSVGAIFGGELFF. In DNA, the CDR3 is TGCGCCAGCAGCGTAGGGGCTATTTTTGGCGGGGAGCTGTTTTTT. The gene calls are TRBV4-3 and TRBJ2-2; D perhaps matches TRBD1 (5 bases). Looked up from germline, CDR1 is LGHNA and CDR2 is YSLEER. The germline V and J ends were trimmed by 5 bases and 7 bases, with 17 bases remaining between them. CDR3 length: 15 residues.

A remark on this clone: Other DNA variants within this sample encode the same CDR3. The genes are TRBV13 and TRBJ2-7; 10 positions match TRBD1. This CDR3 is built from 14 residues. The junction had 5 bases not matched to a gene; V was cut back by 5 bases and J by 4 bases. Germline CDR1 and CDR2: PRHDT and FYEKMQ (reference sequence). The CDR3 loop reads CASSPRQGAYEQYF. The DNA for the CDR3 is TGTGCCAGCAGCCCCCGACAGGGGGCTTACGAGCAGTACTTC. The full variable domain, completed using reference TRBV13 and TRBJ2-7, is AAGVIQSPRHLIKEKRETATLKCYPIPRHDTVYWYQQGPGQDPQFLISFYEKMQSDKGSIPDRFSAQQFSDYHSELNMSSLELGDSALYFCASSPRQGAYEQYFGPGTRLTVT.

This clone appeared once. Germline and junction disagree at one end, which may indicate a read error. This chain joins TRBV7-6 and TRBJ2-7; 9 bases map to TRBD2. This CDR3 contains 15 residues. CDR1 is SGHVS and CDR2 is FNYEAQ in the germline V gene. This CDR3 is CASSVAGATSYEQYF. The DNA for the CDR3 is TGTGCCAGCAGCGTAGCGGGAGCTACCTCCTACGAGCAGTACTTC.

This clone was counted once. The chain employs TRBV11-3 and TRBJ2-7; 8 bases line up with TRBD2. Germline loops: CDR1 SGHNT, CDR2 YENEEA. The CDR3 runs to 15 residues. J was trimmed by 3 bases and V by 2 bases; bases with no gene match: 6. The CDR3: CASSLRSGGVYEQYF. The CDR3 DNA reads as TGTGCCAGCAGCTTACGAAGCGGGGGCGTCTACGAGCAGTACTTC.

The chain links TRBV5-1 to TRBJ1-4, with D unresolved. With 4 bases removed from V and 4 bases from J, the gap between germline ends came to 8 bases. From germline, CDR1 is SGHRS and CDR2 YFSETQ. The CDR3 is 13 residues long. CDR3 protein: CASSGSFNEKLFF. The CDR3 region has the DNA TGCGCCAGCAGCGGCAGTTTTAATGAAAAACTGTTTTTT. Looking up the rest from reference TRBV5-1 and TRBJ1-4 gives the full variable domain: KAGVTQTPRYLIKTRGQQVTLSCSPISGHRSVSWYQQTPGQGLQFLFEYFSETQRNKGNFPGRFSGRQFSNSRSEMNVSTLELGDSALYLCASSGSFNEKLFFGSGTQLSVL.

V gene TRBV6-5 combines with J gene TRBJ1-3, with 7 bases fitting TRBD1. Germline V lookup: CDR1 MNHEY, CDR2 SVGAGI. J was trimmed by 4 bases and V by 6 bases; bases with no gene match: 6. This CDR3 spans 14 amino acids. This CDR3 is CASRIQGSGNTIYF. The DNA of the CDR3 is TGTGCCAGCAGGATACAGGGGTCAGGAAACACCATATATTTT.